Listed below are T cell receptor beta chains from one sample, sequenced in a study of cytomegalovirus exposure and HLA in healthy donors. The assay was immunoSEQ multiplex PCR, and TCRdb's table has in-frame clones only and misses some. Among about 360,000 clones listed, 86% were seen once. The sample consisted of PBMCs. These receptors were collected from a woman between 18 and 30 years old in good health and CMV-seronegative. CDR3s include the opening cysteine and the closing phenylalanine or tryptophan. D genes are given only for firm matches. Rows give clone size only sometimes, using once, few, many, or a class for an expanded clone.

16,TRBV11-3,TRBJ2-2,TRBD2,NA,TGTGCCAGCAGCCCGGGTGGGACTAGACGGACCGGGGAGCTGTTTTTT,CASSPGGTRRTGELFF
16,TRBV5-1,TRBJ2-6,NA,NA,TGCGCCAGCAGCGCCCAGGGTGGCTCTGGGGCCAACGTCCTGACTTTC,CASSAQGGSGANVLTF
15,TRBV7-8,TRBJ1-2,TRBD1,NA,TGTGCCAGCAGCGAGTCTGGGCAGGGGGCTAGTGGCTACACCTTC,CASSESGQGASGYTF
16,TRBV9,TRBJ2-3,TRBD2,NA,TGTGCCAGCAGCCACCAGCGGGAGGGCCGGGCGAATACGCAGTATTTT,CASSHQREGRANTQYF
18,TRBV29-1,TRBJ2-1,TRBD2,NA,TGCAGCGTTGAAGGGGCAGGGACTAGCGGGCCCCTTTACAATGAGCAGTTCTTC,CSVEGAGTSGPLYNEQFF
17,TRBV27,TRBJ2-5,TRBD1,NA,TGTGCCAGCAGTACGCTCCGTTCACAGGGGGCGTTGGAGACCCAGTACTTC,CASSTLRSQGALETQYF
13,TRBV27,TRBJ1-1,NA,NA,TGTGCCAGCCAACCGGGGAGGGGCACTGAAGCTTTCTTT,CASQPGRGTEAFF
18,TRBV27,TRBJ2-3,TRBD2,NA,TGTGCCAGCAGTTTATGGACTAGCGGGGGCCGACTCCCAGATACGCAGTATTTT,CASSLWTSGGRLPDTQYF
12,TRBV6-6,TRBJ2-2,NA,NA,TGTGCCAGCAGTTACTCGAGCAAGGAGCTGTTTTTT,CASSYSSKELFF
13,TRBV27,TRBJ2-7,NA,NA,TGTGCCAGCAGTTTAACCAGGGCCGGGGAGCAGTACTTC,CASSLTRAGEQYF
15,TRBV7-8,TRBJ2-5,TRBD2,few,TGTGCCAGCAGCCGTGGGACTAGCGGGAGGGAGACCCAGTACTTC,CASSRGTSGRETQYF
19,TRBV29-1,TRBJ1-2,NA,NA,TGCAGCGTCCCTGGGAGTGGCAGCGAATTAACTATGGCCTCGGGTGGCTACACCTTC,CSVPGSGSELTMASGGYTF
15,TRBV18,TRBJ1-5,NA,NA,TGTGCCAGCTCACCGCAGGGGAATAGCAATCAGCCCCAGCATTTT,CASSPQGNSNQPQHF
14,TRBV5-6,TRBJ2-7,TRBD1,NA,TGTGCCAGCAGCACAGGGGGACGGGCCTACGAGCAGTACTTC,CASSTGGRAYEQYF
15,TRBV2,TRBJ2-5,NA,NA,TGTGCCAGCAGTGAAGCCCAGCGGGCAAAAGAGACCCAGTACTTC,CASSEAQRAKETQYF
15,TRBV27,TRBJ1-5,NA,NA,TGTGCCAGCAGTTACGACATATATAGCAATCAGCCCCAGCATTTT,CASSYDIYSNQPQHF
14,TRBV6-1,TRBJ2-1,TRBD1,NA,TGTGCCAGCAGTGAAGGGCAGGGGGCCGATGAGCAGTTCTTC,CASSEGQGADEQFF
15,TRBV7-9,TRBJ2-1,NA,NA,TGTGCCAGCAGCCCCGGCCGGGACTCAAACAATGAGCAGTTCTTC,CASSPGRDSNNEQFF
12,TRBV28,TRBJ2-7,NA,NA,TGTGCCAGCAGTTCACACCCCTACGAGCAGTACTTC,CASSSHPYEQYF
11,TRBV5-1,TRBJ1-1,TRBD1,NA,TGCGCCAGCAGCTCGGGACAGGGAACTTTCTTT,CASSSGQGTFF
15,TRBV5-1,TRBJ1-2,NA,NA,TGCGCCAGCAGCTTGGAGGCAGGGGAGCGTGGGGGCTACACCTTC,CASSLEAGERGGYTF
18,TRBV5-1,TRBJ2-6,TRBD1,NA,TGCGCCAGCAGCTTGGACGGGACAGGGAGCTCTGGGGCCAACGTCCTGACTTTC,CASSLDGTGSSGANVLTF
16,TRBV7-9,TRBJ1-5,NA,NA,TGTGCCAGCAGCTTGGGTGGCCCGGGAGGCAATCAGCCCCAGCATTTT,CASSLGGPGGNQPQHF
13,TRBV6-5,TRBJ2-7,TRBD2,once,TGTGCCAGCAGTGCGGGGGGGAGCTACGAGCAGTACTTC,CASSAGGSYEQYF